This T cell receptor beta chain stems from a study of graft-versus-host responses after intestinal transplantation. Worth noting for this clone: Its antigen remains unknown. Other DNA sequences of this sample code for an identical CDR3.

TCRdb's copy holds only in-frame clones and misses some; the assay was immunoSEQ multiplex PCR. The sample includes 90,000 to 100,000 clones, around 90% seen only once; the top ten take around 0.5%. The sequence derives from a human donor who received an intestinal transplant. Sequenced material: unstimulated CD8+ T cells sorted from spleen or lymph node cells, taken before intestinal transplant.

The CDR3 here is CASSMGGNTEAFF. CDR3 in DNA: TGTGCCAGTAGTATGGGAGGGAACACTGAAGCTTTCTTT. V is TRBV19 and J is TRBJ1-1; no clear D gene. The germline V gene has CDR1 LNHDA and CDR2 SQIVND (reference sequence). Trimming removed 3 bases from V and 1 base from J, with 6 bases in between. This CDR3 is 13 amino acids long.